This T cell receptor beta chain derives from a study of blood T cell repertoires in COVID-19. Study overall: The origin of the acute and convalescent COVID-19 samples was the United States, Italy and Spain.

Source study methods: The authors estimated nucleated cell counts from reference gene primer amplification. Assay: immunoSEQ multiplex PCR; the TCRdb copy retains only in-frame clones and omits some. V and J calls plus clone size are reproduced from that table; the DNA served to infer D and trimming. The sample consists of roughly 68,000 clones, 85% of them appearing once. The length of the CDR3 is 11 residues. Trimming left V 6 bases short and J 1 base short, with 3 bases between. CDR1 and CDR2 from the germline V gene are SNHLY and FYNNEI. The gene calls are TRBV2 and TRBJ2-5, with D unresolved. The specimen was peripheral blood. This receptor was taken from a man in his fifties with acute or convalescent COVID-19. CDR3 loop: CASSSQETQYF. The CDR3 DNA follows: TGTGCCAGCAGCAGCCAAGAGACCCAGTACTTC. The full variable domain, with the rest looked up from reference TRBV2 and TRBJ2-5, is EPEVTQTPSHQVTQMGQEVILRCVPISNHLYFYWYRQILGQKVEFLVSFYNNEISEKSEIFDDQFSVERPDGSNFTLKIRSTKLEDSAMYFCASSSQETQYFGPGTRLLVL.